This TCR beta chain came from a study of precursors of human CD4 cytotoxic T cells listed by TCRdb under 2018. Some background on the complete study: The bulk TCR-seq analysis covered CD4+ memory subsets from some 14 donors in total. TCR-seq analysis of roughly 14 donors yielded TCRalpha and TCRbeta chain sequences (table S7).

Bulk UMI-based TCR sequencing was performed on four sorted CD4+ memory subsets (TCM, TEM, IL-7Rhigh TEMRA, IL-7R- TEMRA) to test a precursor-effector relationship among CD4 cytotoxic T cells. The cells came from peripheral blood mononuclear cells that had been isolated from human blood. This clonotype is judged large (0.1 to 1%). The antigen this receptor binds is unknown. The sample holds no much larger clone one base away, and base qualities are not on file. The listed sequencing device is Illumina MiSeq. Per the source publication's procedure: Repertoire diversity was measured with the Shannon-Wiener index computed in VDJtools. A TCRbeta clonotype was considered expanded if its clonotype frequency was 3 or more. TCRdb ran its own pipeline on the public reads, namely fastp trimming at Q25 and MiXCR clone calling, and kept in-frame beta chains. One record per CDR3 amino acid sequence lists the most common genes and DNA. The V and J calls follow TCRdb's processing rather than the paper's. A total of 500 or so distinct CDR3 sequences appear in this sample, about 21% of them only once. The top ten clones comprise over 10% of the sample.

Measured from the cysteine to the phenylalanine, the CDR3 is 12 residues long. CDR3 DNA only is kept here, 36 bases in frame from base 1. The V end loses 7 bases and the J end loses 8 bases, and a stretch of 16 bases separates them. According to the germline V gene, CDR1 reads SQVTM and CDR2 reads ANQGSEA. Results and caveats for the whole study, not just this receptor: Only about 95% of the 14 donors were included in some of the bulk TCR-seq comparisons, which suggests that not every subset was available for every donor. A bigger share of IL-7Rhigh TEMRA clonotypes consisted of expanded effector clonotypes than was the case for TEM or TCM clonotypes. Compared with the TCM and TEM subsets, the IL-7Rhigh and IL-7R- TEMRA subsets had more restricted TCR repertoires, marked by lower diversity and more expanded clonotypes. The authors noted that a human observational design cannot definitively establish the direction of differentiation between precursor and effector cells.

This TCR was recovered from a human donor in good health. Recombination connected TRBV29-1 to TRBJ2-3; the D gene is perhaps TRBD2, from 5 matching bases. Input material: memory CD4+ T cells from blood (PBMCs). Here is the DNA: TGCAGCGCCGGAGAGGATGGAGGTACGCAGTATTTT. It is translated as CSAGEDGGTQYF.